These 29 T cell receptor beta chains were sequenced from one sample in a study of shared clonotypes between healthy human individuals. Some clones are missing from TCRdb's copy, which holds only in-frame ones; the method was immunoSEQ multiplex PCR. The table has roughly 1.5 million clones, about 98% seen once; the top ten hold roughly 0.4%. The specimen sequenced was naive CD4+ T cells sorted from blood. The subset was: CD45RA+ positively selected. These TCRs come from a young man in good health.

This clone was recorded once. The J gene is TRBJ2-6, the V gene TRBV2; 9 bases are shared with TRBD1. Germline V lookup: CDR1 SNHLY, CDR2 FYNNEI. J was trimmed by 2 bases and V by 4 bases; bases with no gene match: 3. The CDR3 spans 16 residues. The DNA of the CDR3 is TGTGCCAGCAGTGGGGACAGGGTCCCTGGGGCCAACGTCCTGACTTTC. It yields the protein CASSGDRVPGANVLTF. Full variable domain (outside the CDR3, taken from reference TRBV2 and TRBJ2-6): EPEVTQTPSHQVTQMGQEVILRCVPISNHLYFYWYRQILGQKVEFLVSFYNNEISEKSEIFDDQFSVERPDGSNFTLKIRSTKLEDSAMYFCASSGDRVPGANVLTFGAGSRLTVL.

This chain uses TRBV7-9 with TRBJ2-3, with D perhaps being TRBD1 or TRBD2 (6 bases each). Germline-derived CDR1 and CDR2 are SEHNR and FQNEAQ (reference sequence). V gave up 10 bases and J gave up 0 bases, with 17 bases separating them. The CDR3 contains 15 residues. The CDR3, as DNA: TGTGCCACTACTAGGAAGGGGGGTAGCACAGATACGCAGTATTTT. Its protein is CATTRKGGSTDTQYF.

The rearrangement links TRBV19 to TRBJ2-1, with D perhaps matching TRBD1 (6 bases). The V gene lost 3 bases and the J gene lost 5 bases, with 11 bases spanning the gap. This CDR3 comprises 14 residues. In germline, CDR1 is LNHDA, CDR2 SQIVND (reference sequence). CDR3 residues: CASSISRGHNEQFF. CDR3 sequence (DNA): TGTGCCAGTAGTATCTCCAGGGGCCACAATGAGCAGTTCTTC.

This chain connects TRBV18 to TRBJ2-5; a possible D gene is TRBD2 (5 bases). Trimming took 2 bases from V and 2 from J, leaving 30 bases between them. The CDR3 loop spans 21 amino acids. Germline CDR1 reads KGHSH; CDR2 reads LQKENI. CDR3 sequence (DNA): TGTGCCAGCTCACCAACTAGGTCCCGCCGATCCGAGACGATACGACAAGAGACCCAGTACTTC. Its protein is CASSPTRSRRSETIRQETQYF.

CDR3 protein: CASSQLGLVQETQYF. CDR3 coding DNA: TGCGCCAGCAGCCAGTTGGGACTAGTCCAAGAGACCCAGTACTTC. This chain joins TRBV4-1 and TRBJ2-5, with 8 bases fitting TRBD2. Germline loops: CDR1 MGHRA, CDR2 YSYEKL. This CDR3 has 15 residues. The ends lost 3 bases at V and 1 base at J; junction bases unmatched: 4.

The V call is TRBV18, the J call TRBJ2-2; a possible D gene is TRBD1 (6 bases). The length of the CDR3 is 14 residues. From germline, CDR1 is KGHSH and CDR2 LQKENI. Trimming cost V 3 bases and J 4 bases, with 9 bases left between them. The CDR3 reads CASSPLRGTGELFF. In DNA form, the CDR3 reads TGTGCCAGCTCACCTCTCAGGGGCACCGGGGAGCTGTTTTTT.

This clone appeared once. The chain joins TRBV27 to TRBJ2-5; 9 bases agree with TRBD2. The CDR3 contains 16 residues. The germline V gene encodes CDR1 MNHEY and CDR2 SMNVEV (reference sequence). The trim removed 6 bases at V and 4 bases at J, leaving 12 bases unmatched. The CDR3 reads CASRPASGAIRETQYF. CDR3 nucleotides: TGTGCCAGCAGACCGGCTAGCGGGGCTATAAGAGAGACCCAGTACTTC.

This clone showed up just once. Other DNA sequences within the sample encode an identical CDR3. The gene calls are TRBV7-2 and TRBJ2-7, with 7 bases fitting TRBD2. CDR3 size: 12 residues. Germline V gene sequence: CDR1 SGHTA, CDR2 FQGNSA. Trimming took 2 bases from V and 7 from J; bases not matched to a gene: 2. CDR3 sequence (DNA): TGTGCCAGCAGCTTAAAGGGAGGGGAGCAGTACTTC. Residues: CASSLKGGEQYF.

The chain couples TRBV4-2 to TRBJ2-7, with D possibly being TRBD2 (5 bases). This CDR3 comprises 14 residues. The V and J ends lost 3 bases and 6 bases respectively, with 15 bases between them. From germline, CDR1 is LGHNA and CDR2 YNFKEQ. For the CDR3, the DNA is TGTGCCAGCAGCCACTCCCGCCCTAGCCGCGAGCAGTACTTC. Its translation is CASSHSRPSREQYF.

CDR3 protein: CASSPTGQSDEQYF. The CDR3 DNA sequence: TGTGCCAGCTCACCAACGGGACAGAGCGACGAGCAGTACTTC. The chain carries TRBV18 and TRBJ2-7, with 7 nucleotides matching TRBD1. The CDR3 length is 14 residues. The V gene's germline CDR1 is KGHSH and CDR2 LQKENI. V dropped 2 bases and J dropped 5; count of bases not matched to a gene: 6.

This chain connects TRBV5-1 to TRBJ2-7; 9 positions agree with TRBD1. The CDR3 has 14 amino acids. The V gene end was trimmed by 5 bases and the J gene end by 6 bases; junction bases not matched to a gene: 9. Germline V gene sequence: CDR1 SGHRS, CDR2 YFSETQ. In DNA form, the CDR3 reads TGCGCCAGCAGTCCCGGACAGGGGTTCGGCGAGCAGTACTTC. It yields the protein CASSPGQGFGEQYF. Looking up the rest from reference TRBV5-1 and TRBJ2-7 gives the full variable domain: KAGVTQTPRYLIKTRGQQVTLSCSPISGHRSVSWYQQTPGQGLQFLFEYFSETQRNKGNFPGRFSGRQFSNSRSEMNVSTLELGDSALYLCASSPGQGFGEQYFGPGTRLTVT.

This chain joins TRBV9 and TRBJ2-2; TRBD1 matches 9 bases. From germline, CDR1 is SGDLS and CDR2 YYNGEE. Germline trimming cut 2 bases from V and 5 bases from J; bases unmatched to any gene: 4. This CDR3 has 15 amino acids. CDR3 sequence reads: CASSVTGGGTGELFF. As DNA, the CDR3 is TGTGCCAGCAGCGTTACAGGGGGCGGGACCGGGGAGCTGTTTTTT.

This clone appeared a single time. V gene TRBV19 combines with J gene TRBJ2-4; D perhaps matches TRBD1 (6 bases). There are 14 residues in the CDR3. V gave up 4 bases and J gave up 7 bases, with 14 bases separating them. Germline-derived CDR1 and CDR2 are LNHDA and SQIVND (reference sequence). CDR3 sequence (DNA): TGTGCCAGTAGTAGATCCGGGACAACGAACATTCAGTACTTC. It encodes CASSRSGTTNIQYF.

With respect to this clone: Distinct nucleotide sequences in the sample also encode this CDR3. The chain links TRBV28 to TRBJ1-5; D not certain. The CDR3 sequence is 15 residues long. From germline, CDR1 is MDHEN and CDR2 SYDVKM. The ends were cut back, 2 bases at V and 2 bases at J, with 10 bases in the middle. The chain's CDR3 is CASSLRAGGNQPQHF. CDR3 coding DNA: TGTGCCAGCAGTTTAAGGGCTGGGGGCAATCAGCCCCAGCATTTT.

V usage is TRBV2 and J usage is TRBJ2-7; 9 bases are shared with TRBD2. The V segment lost 4 bases and the J segment 6 bases; nucleotides outside the gene matches: 4. The CDR3 is 13 amino acids. The germline V gene has CDR1 SNHLY and CDR2 FYNNEI. CDR3 in amino acids: CASSGVAGVEQYF. In nucleotides, the CDR3 is TGTGCCAGCAGTGGGGTAGCGGGAGTCGAGCAGTACTTC.

The chain's CDR3 is CASSLVGTPSYEQYF. CDR3 nucleotide sequence: TGTGCCAGCAGCTTAGTGGGGACACCATCCTACGAGCAGTACTTC. J is TRBJ2-7 and V is TRBV7-9, with a tentative D call TRBD1 (6 bases). This CDR3 contains 15 residues. From germline, CDR1 is SEHNR and CDR2 FQNEAQ (reference sequence). V gave up 1 base and J gave up 1 base, with 11 bases separating them.

The chain has TRBV7-6 and TRBJ2-5, with 11 nucleotides matching TRBD1. The CDR3 runs to 15 residues. V trimming: 5 bases; J trimming: 2 bases; junction bases outside the gene matches: 4. The germline V gene has CDR1 SGHVS and CDR2 FNYEAQ. The CDR3 sequence: CASSLGTGGQETQYF. The CDR3 DNA sequence: TGTGCCAGCAGCCTCGGGACAGGGGGTCAAGAGACCCAGTACTTC.

V usage is TRBV5-1 and J usage is TRBJ2-5, with D possibly being TRBD1 or TRBD2 (5 bases each). The CDR3 length is 15 residues. In germline, CDR1 is SGHRS, CDR2 YFSETQ. V lost 4 bases to trimming and J lost 5 bases, with 18 bases between them. The CDR3 spells CASSNGAALGETQYF. CDR3 DNA sequence: TGCGCCAGCAGCAACGGGGCCGCACTCGGGGAGACCCAGTACTTC.

The chain joins TRBV6-1 to TRBJ2-3; D is unresolved. The CDR3 runs 11 residues. V was shortened by 6 bases and J by 7 bases, with 8 bases between the two germline ends. Per germline, CDR1 MNHNS and CDR2 SASEGT. The CDR3 nucleotides read TGTGCCAGCAGCGTCTTCTATACGCAGTATTTT. Its protein product is CASSVFYTQYF.

The V gene is TRBV15, the J gene TRBJ2-1; 7 nucleotides agree with TRBD2. Trimming took 2 bases from V and 8 from J; bases not matched to a gene: 15. This CDR3 spans 17 amino acids. CDR1 and CDR2 from the germline V gene are LNHNV and YYDKDF (reference sequence). The CDR3 loop is CATSRLGGGGGLDEQFF. For the CDR3, the DNA is TGTGCCACCAGCAGACTTGGAGGCGGGGGAGGGCTGGATGAGCAGTTCTTC.

The gene calls are TRBV9 and TRBJ2-1; D might be TRBD1 or TRBD2, each matching 5 bases. With 2 bases removed from V and 8 bases from J, the gap between germline ends came to 14 bases. Germline V gene data show CDR1 as SGDLS and CDR2 as YYNGEE. The CDR3 extends over 14 amino acids. CDR3 sequence: CASSVAQGVDEQFF. CDR3 DNA sequence: TGTGCCAGCAGCGTCGCCCAGGGAGTCGATGAGCAGTTCTTC.

The CDR3 loop is CASSSTARNTEAFF. The DNA for the CDR3 is TGTGCCAGCAGTTCGACAGCGCGGAACACTGAAGCTTTCTTT. The rearrangement joins TRBV28 to TRBJ1-1, with a weak D call TRBD1 (5 bases). The CDR3 runs to 14 residues. V was trimmed by 4 bases and J by 1 base, leaving 10 bases between them. Germline values: CDR1 MDHEN, CDR2 SYDVKM.

This chain links TRBV5-6 with TRBJ2-1, with 7 nucleotides matching TRBD2. Germline CDR1 is SGHDT and CDR2 is YYEEEE. Trimming at V came to 4 bases and at J to 8 bases, leaving 12 bases not matched to a gene. There are 15 residues in the CDR3. The CDR3 DNA is TGTGCCAGCAGCCTCGTGACGCGTCGGGAGGATGAGCAGTTCTTC. Its translation is CASSLVTRREDEQFF. Full variable domain (remainder filled in from reference TRBV5-6 and TRBJ2-1): DAGVTQSPTHLIKTRGQQVTLRCSPKSGHDTVSWYQQALGQGPQFIFQYYEEEERQRGNFPDRFSGHQFPNYSSELNVNALLLGDSALYLCASSLVTRREDEQFFGPGTRLTVL.

The rearrangement joins TRBV9 to TRBJ2-5; 9 bases map to TRBD1. The CDR3 length is 15 residues. V lost 2 bases, J lost 5 bases, and 7 bases stayed unmatched. The germline V gene encodes CDR1 SGDLS and CDR2 YYNGEE. CDR3 DNA sequence: TGTGCCAGCAGCGTTGGGACAGGGAAATTGGAGACCCAGTACTTC. This gives the protein CASSVGTGKLETQYF. The variable domain in full, completed from reference TRBV9 and TRBJ2-5, reads DSGVTQTPKHLITATGQRVTLRCSPRSGDLSVYWYQQSLDQGLQFLIQYYNGEERAKGNILERFSAQQFPDLHSELNLSSLELGDSALYFCASSVGTGKLETQYFGPGTRLLVL.

The table lists this clone with a count of one. V gene TRBV6-6 combines with J gene TRBJ2-7, with 7 bases lining up with TRBD2. With 4 bases clipped from V and 5 bases from J, the junction kept 5 bases outside the gene matches. The CDR3 is made up of 13 amino acids. Germline V gene lookup returns CDR1 MNHNY and CDR2 SVGAGI (reference sequence). In DNA form, the CDR3 reads TGTGCCAGCAGTTGGGACTACCTCAACGAGCAGTACTTC. It yields the protein CASSWDYLNEQYF.

The CDR3 coding sequence is TGTGCCAGCAGTTTTCTGTTGGCGCCCACCGGGGAGCTGTTTTTT. This encodes CASSFLLAPTGELFF. The J gene is TRBJ2-2, the V gene TRBV28; D unresolved. Germline CDR1 reads MDHEN; CDR2 reads SYDVKM. Trimming took off 3 bases at V and 4 bases at J, with 12 bases between the two ends. CDR3 size: 15 residues.

This chain uses TRBV6-1 with TRBJ2-1; D gene ambiguous. The CDR3 sequence is 15 residues long. V lost 7 bases and J lost 4, with 17 bases in between. CDR1 and CDR2 from the germline V gene are MNHNS and SASEGT. The CDR3 DNA is TGTGCCAGCACAGAAAGCAAACCGACATACAATGAGCAGTTCTTC. Its translation is CASTESKPTYNEQFF.

The chain is built from TRBV4-1 and TRBJ2-2; TRBD2 matches 9 bases. This CDR3 region has 17 residues. With V trimmed by 3 bases and J by 3 bases, 8 bases remained unmatched. The germline gives CDR1 MGHRA, CDR2 YSYEKL. This CDR3 is CASSHRGTSSYTGELFF. Written as DNA, the CDR3 is TGCGCCAGCAGCCACCGAGGGACTAGCTCCTACACCGGGGAGCTGTTTTTT.

This clone was observed at least ten times. This sequence joins TRBV25-1 and TRBJ2-1; 8 positions match TRBD1. Germline lookup yields CDR1 MGHDK and CDR2 SYGVNS. V lost 3 bases and J lost 1; bases outside the gene matches: 8. CDR3 length equals 17 residues. The CDR3 is CASSDLGQGRSYNEQFF. The CDR3 DNA reads TGTGCCAGCAGTGACCTAGGACAGGGAAGGTCCTACAATGAGCAGTTCTTC.